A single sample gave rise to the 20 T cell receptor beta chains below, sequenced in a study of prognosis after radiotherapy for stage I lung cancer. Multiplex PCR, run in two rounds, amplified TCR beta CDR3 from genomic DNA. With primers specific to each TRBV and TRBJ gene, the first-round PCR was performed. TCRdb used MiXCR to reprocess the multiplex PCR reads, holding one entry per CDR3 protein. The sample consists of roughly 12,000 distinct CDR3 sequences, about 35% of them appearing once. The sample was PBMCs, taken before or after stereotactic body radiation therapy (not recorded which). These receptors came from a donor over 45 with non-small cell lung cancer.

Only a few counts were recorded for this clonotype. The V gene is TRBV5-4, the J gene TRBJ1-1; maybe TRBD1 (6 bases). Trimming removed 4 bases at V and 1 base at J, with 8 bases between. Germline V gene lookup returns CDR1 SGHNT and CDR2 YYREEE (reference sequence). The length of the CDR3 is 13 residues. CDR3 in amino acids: CASSVDRNTEAFF. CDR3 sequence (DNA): TGTGCCAGCAGCGTGGACAGGAACACTGAAGCTTTCTTT.

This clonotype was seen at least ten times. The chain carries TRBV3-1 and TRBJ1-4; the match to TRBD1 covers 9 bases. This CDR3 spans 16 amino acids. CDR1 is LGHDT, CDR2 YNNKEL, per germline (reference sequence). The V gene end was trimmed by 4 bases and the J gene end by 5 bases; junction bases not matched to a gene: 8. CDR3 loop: CASSRLRDRANEKLFF. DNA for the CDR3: TGTGCCAGCAGCCGCCTCCGGGACAGGGCGAATGAAAAACTGTTTTTT. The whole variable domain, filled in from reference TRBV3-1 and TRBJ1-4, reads DTAVSQTPKYLVTQMGNDKSIKCEQNLGHDTMYWYKQDSKKFLKIMFSYNNKELIINETVPNRFSPKSPDKAHLNLHINSLELGDSAVYFCASSRLRDRANEKLFFGSGTQLSVL.

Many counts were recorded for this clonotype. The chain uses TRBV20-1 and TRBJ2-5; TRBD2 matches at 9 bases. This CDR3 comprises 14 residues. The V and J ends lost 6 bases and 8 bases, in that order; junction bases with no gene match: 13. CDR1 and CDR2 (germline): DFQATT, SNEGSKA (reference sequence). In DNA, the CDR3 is TGCAGTGCGAGCGCGACTAGCGGACTCGTTACCCAGTACTTC. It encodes CSASATSGLVTQYF.

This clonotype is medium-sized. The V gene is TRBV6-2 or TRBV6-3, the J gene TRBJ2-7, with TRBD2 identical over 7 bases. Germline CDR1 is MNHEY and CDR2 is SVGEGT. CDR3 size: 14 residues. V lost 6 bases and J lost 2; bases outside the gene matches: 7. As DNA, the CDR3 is TGTGCCAGCAGCGGCTCTGCGGGGGCCTACGAGCAGTACTTC. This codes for CASSGSAGAYEQYF.

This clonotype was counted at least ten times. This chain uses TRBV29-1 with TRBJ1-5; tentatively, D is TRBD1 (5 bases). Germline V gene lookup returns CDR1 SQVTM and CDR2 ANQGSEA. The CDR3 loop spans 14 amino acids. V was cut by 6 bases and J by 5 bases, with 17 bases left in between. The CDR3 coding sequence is TGCAGCGTCCAAACCGGGGGTACGGATCAGCCCCAGCATTTT. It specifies CSVQTGGTDQPQHF.

The CDR3 nucleotides are TGTGCCAGCAGCAAGGACAGAATAACGGGCTATGGCTACACCTTC. It is translated as CASSKDRITGYGYTF. The rearrangement joins TRBV28 to TRBJ1-2; D is perhaps TRBD1 (6 bases). The V gene's germline CDR1 is MDHEN and CDR2 SYDVKM. V lost 6 bases to trimming and J lost 4 bases, with 18 bases between them. CDR3 length: 15 amino acids.

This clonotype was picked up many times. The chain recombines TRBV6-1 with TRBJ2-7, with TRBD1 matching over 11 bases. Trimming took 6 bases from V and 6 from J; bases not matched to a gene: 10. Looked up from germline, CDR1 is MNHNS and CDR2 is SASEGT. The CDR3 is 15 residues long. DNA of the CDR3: TGTGCCAGCAGGGGAAGGACAGGGGGCGCGGCCGAGCAGTACGTC. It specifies CASRGRTGGAAEQYV.

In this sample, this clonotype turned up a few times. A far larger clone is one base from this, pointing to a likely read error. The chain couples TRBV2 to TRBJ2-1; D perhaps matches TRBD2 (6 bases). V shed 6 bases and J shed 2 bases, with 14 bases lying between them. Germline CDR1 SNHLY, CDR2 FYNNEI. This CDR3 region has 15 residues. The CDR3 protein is CASSLLSGAYNEQFF. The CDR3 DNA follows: TGTGCCAGCAGCCTACTATCGGGGGCCTACAATGAGCAGTTCTTC.

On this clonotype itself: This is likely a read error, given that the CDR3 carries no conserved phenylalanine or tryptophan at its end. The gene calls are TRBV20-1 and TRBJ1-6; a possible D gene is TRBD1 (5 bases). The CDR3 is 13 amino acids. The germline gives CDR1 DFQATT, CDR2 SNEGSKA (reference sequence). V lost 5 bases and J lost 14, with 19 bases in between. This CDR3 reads CSASGIRPSALHS. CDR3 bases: TGCAGTGCTTCAGGGATTCGACCCTCAGCCCTCCACTCT.

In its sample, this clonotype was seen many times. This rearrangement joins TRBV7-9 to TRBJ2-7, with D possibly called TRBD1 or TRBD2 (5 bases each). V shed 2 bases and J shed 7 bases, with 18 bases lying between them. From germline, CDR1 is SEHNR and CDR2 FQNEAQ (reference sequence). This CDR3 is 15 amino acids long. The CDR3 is CASSLTLGALGEQYF. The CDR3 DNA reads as TGTGCCAGCAGCTTAACCCTCGGGGCCCTCGGGGAGCAGTACTTC.

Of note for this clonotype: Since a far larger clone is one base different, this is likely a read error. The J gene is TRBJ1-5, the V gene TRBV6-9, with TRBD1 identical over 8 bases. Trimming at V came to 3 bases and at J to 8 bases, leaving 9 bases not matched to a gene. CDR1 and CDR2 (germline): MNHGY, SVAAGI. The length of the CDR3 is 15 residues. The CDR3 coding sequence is TGTGCCAGCAGTTACTTCGGACAGGGCCCCGAGCCCCAGCATTTT. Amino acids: CASSYFGQGPEPQHF.

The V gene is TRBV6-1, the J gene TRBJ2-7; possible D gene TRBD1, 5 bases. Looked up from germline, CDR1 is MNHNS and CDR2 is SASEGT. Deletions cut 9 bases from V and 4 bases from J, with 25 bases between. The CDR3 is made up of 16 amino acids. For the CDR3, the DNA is TGTGCCAGTGTCGGCAGGGATTCTTTAGGGGATTACGAGCAGTACTTC. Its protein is CASVGRDSLGDYEQYF.

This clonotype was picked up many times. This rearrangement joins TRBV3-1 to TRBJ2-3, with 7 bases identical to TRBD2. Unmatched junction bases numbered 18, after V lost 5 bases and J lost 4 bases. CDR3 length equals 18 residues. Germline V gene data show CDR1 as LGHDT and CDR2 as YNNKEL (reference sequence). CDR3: CASSSRVKWGGWSDTQYF. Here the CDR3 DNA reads TGTGCCAGCAGCTCTCGGGTGAAGTGGGGGGGGTGGTCAGATACGCAGTATTTT.

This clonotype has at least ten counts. CDR3 in amino acids: CASSAGTEGSYEQYV. As DNA, the CDR3 is TGTGCCAGCAGCGCGGGGACAGAAGGTTCCTACGAGCAGTACGTC. This sequence joins TRBV3-1 and TRBJ2-7; D is possibly TRBD1 (7 bases). This CDR3 contains 15 residues. Trimming took 5 bases from V and 1 from J, leaving 15 bases between them. The germline CDR1 and CDR2 sequences are LGHDT and YNNKEL (reference sequence).

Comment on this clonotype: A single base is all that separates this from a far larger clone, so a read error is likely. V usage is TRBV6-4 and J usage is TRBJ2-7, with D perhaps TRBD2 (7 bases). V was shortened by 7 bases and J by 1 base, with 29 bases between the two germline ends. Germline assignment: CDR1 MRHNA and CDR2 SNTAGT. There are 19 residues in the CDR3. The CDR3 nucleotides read TGTGCCAGCAACCACAAGGGGGGAGGGATAGATCTTAAATCCTACGAGCAGTACGTC. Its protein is CASNHKGGGIDLKSYEQYV.

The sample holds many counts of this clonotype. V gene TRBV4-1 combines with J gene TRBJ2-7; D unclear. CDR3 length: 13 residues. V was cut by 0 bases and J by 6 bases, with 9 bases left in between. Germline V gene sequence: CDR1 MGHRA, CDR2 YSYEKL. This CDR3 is CASSQDFPREQYF. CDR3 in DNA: TGCGCCAGCAGCCAAGATTTCCCCCGCGAGCAGTACTTC.

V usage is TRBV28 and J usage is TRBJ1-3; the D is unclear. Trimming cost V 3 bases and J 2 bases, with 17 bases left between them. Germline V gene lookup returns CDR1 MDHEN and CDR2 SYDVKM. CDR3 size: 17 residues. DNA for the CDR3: TGTGCCAGCAGTTTCGGGGTAGGGAGCCGAACTGGAAACACCATATATTTT. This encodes CASSFGVGSRTGNTIYF.

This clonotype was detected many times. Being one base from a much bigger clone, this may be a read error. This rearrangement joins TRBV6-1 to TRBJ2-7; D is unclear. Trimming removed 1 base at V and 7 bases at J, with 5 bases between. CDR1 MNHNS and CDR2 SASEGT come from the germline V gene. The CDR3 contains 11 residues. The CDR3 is CASSEDEEQYF. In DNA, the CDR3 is TGTGCCAGCAGTGAAGATGAGGAGCAGTACTTC.

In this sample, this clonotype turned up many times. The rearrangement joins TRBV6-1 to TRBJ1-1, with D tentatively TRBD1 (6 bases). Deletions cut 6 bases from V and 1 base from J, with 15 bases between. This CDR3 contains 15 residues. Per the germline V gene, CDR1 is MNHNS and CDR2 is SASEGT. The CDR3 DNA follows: TGTGCCAGCAGACGGGACTCACAGGGGAACACTGAAGCTTTCTTT. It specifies CASRRDSQGNTEAFF.

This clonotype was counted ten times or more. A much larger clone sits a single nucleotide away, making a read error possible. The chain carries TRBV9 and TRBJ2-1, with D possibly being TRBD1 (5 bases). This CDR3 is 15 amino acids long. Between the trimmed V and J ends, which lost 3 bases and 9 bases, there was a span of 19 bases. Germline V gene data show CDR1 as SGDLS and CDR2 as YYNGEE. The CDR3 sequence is CASSAHGAGSSEQFF. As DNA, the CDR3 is TGTGCCAGCAGCGCCCATGGGGCAGGAAGCAGTGAGCAGTTCTTC. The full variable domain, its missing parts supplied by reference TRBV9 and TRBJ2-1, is DSGVTQTPKHLITATGQRVTLRCSPRSGDLSVYWYQQSLDQGLQFLIQYYNGEERAKGNILERFSAQQFPDLHSELNLSSLELGDSALYFCASSAHGAGSSEQFFGPGTRLTVL.